This TCR beta chain was found in a study of blood T cell repertoires in COVID-19. Background on the study: The study drew acute and convalescent COVID-19 samples from the United States, Italy and Spain. T cells, B-cell-depleted T cells, or PBMCs provided the cDNA or gDNA that served as material.

Study processing details: Amplified reference gene primers provided the basis for estimating nucleated cell counts. The data were produced by immunoSEQ multiplex PCR, yet TCRdb's version contains in-frame clones alone and is incomplete. Clone size and V and J calls were adopted from that table, with D and trimming inferred from the DNA. The profile shows more than 85,000 clones, roughly 76% of them singletons. This CDR3 has 13 amino acids. Per the germline V gene, CDR1 is SGHRS and CDR2 is YFSETQ. Deletions cut 2 bases from V and 6 bases from J, with 6 bases between. The TCR sequence derives from a woman aged 50 to 60 with acute or convalescent COVID-19. The V call is TRBV5-1, the J call TRBJ1-6; TRBD1 is a possible D gene (5 bases). The material sequenced was peripheral blood. CDR3 amino acids: CASSLDSNSPLHF. The CDR3 DNA follows: TGCGCCAGCAGCTTAGACAGTAATTCACCCCTCCACTTT.